One and the same sample provided the 29 T cell receptor beta chains below, sequenced in a study of identical twins. TCRdb passed the 5' RACE reads through MiXCR, listing each CDR3 protein once. The top ten hold approximately 12% of the sample, which has about 100,000 distinct CDR3 sequences, about 6.1% seen once. What was sequenced was memory T cells sorted from blood. These receptor sequences come from a woman aged 45-60 years in good health.

This clonotype was seen ten or more times. CDR3 sequence: CASSRSSPTDEQFF. The DNA for the CDR3 is TGCGCCAGCAGCCGTAGTAGTCCAACCGATGAGCAGTTCTTC. This sequence joins TRBV5-1 and TRBJ2-1; D remains unclear. Germline CDR1 is SGHRS and CDR2 is YFSETQ. The CDR3 is made up of 14 amino acids. Trimming stripped 4 bases from V and 8 bases from J, with 16 bases between.

This clonotype has ten or more counts. CDR3 DNA: TGCAGTGTTCAGGGGAATTGGGAGACCCAGTACTTC. It is translated as CSVQGNWETQYF. The chain links TRBV20-1 to TRBJ2-5, with a possible D match to TRBD1 (6 bases). Trimming left V 7 bases short and J 5 bases short, with 14 bases between. Germline V lookup: CDR1 DFQATT, CDR2 SNEGSKA (reference sequence). The length of the CDR3 is 12 residues.

In this sample, this clonotype turned up many times. CDR3 region: CASRPGQGGELFF. The DNA for the CDR3 is TGTGCCAGCAGGCCGGGACAGGGCGGGGAGCTGTTTTTT. The chain is built from TRBV2 and TRBJ2-2; 9 nucleotides agree with TRBD1. The CDR3 has 13 amino acids. The junction had 3 bases not matched to a gene; V was cut back by 6 bases and J by 7 bases. The germline V gene has CDR1 SNHLY and CDR2 FYNNEI.

The chain couples TRBV18 to TRBJ1-1; TRBD1 is a possible D gene (6 bases). Germline-derived CDR1 and CDR2 are KGHSH and LQKENI. This CDR3 has 14 amino acids. Trimming removed 6 bases from V and 4 bases from J, with 15 bases in between. The CDR3 DNA sequence: TGTGCCAGCTCCCTAACAGGGTTCGGCACTGAAGCTTTCTTT. Its translation: CASSLTGFGTEAFF. The full variable domain, with the rest looked up from reference TRBV18 and TRBJ1-1, is NAGVMQNPRHLVRRRGQEARLRCSPMKGHSHVYWYRQLPEEGLKFMVYLQKENIIDESGMPKERFSAEFPKEGPSILRIQQVVRGDSAAYFCASSLTGFGTEAFFGQGTRLTVV.

This clonotype was counted ten times or more. The chain recombines TRBV28 with TRBJ1-6; D uncertain. Germline V gene sequence: CDR1 MDHEN, CDR2 SYDVKM. The CDR3 runs 13 residues. The ends were cut back, 6 bases at V and 10 bases at J, with 13 bases in the middle. In DNA, the CDR3 is TGTGCCAGCAGGTCACGGGGAGGCTCACCCCTCCACTTT. Amino acid sequence: CASRSRGGSPLHF.

In this sample, this clonotype turned up many times. The chain employs TRBV11-2 and TRBJ2-2; weak D call: TRBD1 (6 bases). Germline V CDR1 and CDR2: SGHAT, FQNNGV. The CDR3 extends over 16 amino acids. Trimming stripped 5 bases from V and 4 bases from J, with 17 bases between. CDR3 residues: CASSPIQGATTGELFF. The CDR3 nucleotides read TGTGCCAGCAGCCCAATACAGGGAGCGACCACCGGGGAGCTGTTTTTT.

The V and J genes are TRBV21-1 and TRBJ1-6; TRBD1 is the table's D call, not checked against the DNA. TRBV21-1 is deemed a pseudogene. The CDR3 is made up of 16 amino acids. The CDR3 protein is CASSKGRKGNNSPHHF. The CDR3 DNA follows: TGTGCCAGCAGCAAAGGAAGAAAGGGGAATAATTCACCCCACCACTTT.

This clonotype was counted at least ten times. This chain connects TRBV12-5 to TRBJ1-1; D is uncertain. Germline V gives CDR1 LGHNT, CDR2 FRNRAP. V was pared by 0 bases and J by 1 base, with 6 bases between. This CDR3 region has 14 residues. CDR3 DNA sequence: TGTGCTAGTGGTTTGGTACATACGAACACTGAAGCTTTCTTT. Amino acids: CASGLVHTNTEAFF.

The chain recombines TRBV14 with TRBJ2-3; 9 bases are shared with TRBD1. Germline V lookup: CDR1 SGHDN, CDR2 FVKESK. The CDR3 consists of 16 residues. V dropped 2 bases and J dropped 3; count of bases not matched to a gene: 6. CDR3 DNA sequence: TGTGCCAGCAGCCAATTTCTAGGACAGGGGACAGATACGCAGTATTTT. Protein sequence: CASSQFLGQGTDTQYF.

This clonotype showed up many times. J is TRBJ1-1 and V is TRBV7-9, with 7 bases identical to TRBD1. J lost 4 bases, V lost 8 bases, and 13 bases had no gene match. Per the germline V gene, CDR1 is SEHNR and CDR2 is FQNEAQ (reference sequence). The CDR3 extends over 15 amino acids. The CDR3 is CASLGKDRLSTEAFF. The CDR3 coding sequence is TGTGCCAGCCTGGGGAAGGACAGGCTGTCCACTGAAGCTTTCTTT.

Many counts were recorded for this clonotype. J is TRBJ2-1 and V is TRBV4-2; D may be TRBD2 (5 bases). V lost 1 base and J 8 bases, leaving 18 bases between the germline ends. The CDR3 has 16 residues. Germline CDR1 reads LGHNA; CDR2 reads YNFKEQ. The CDR3 coding sequence is TGTGCCAGCAGCCAAGCGTTGGCGGGTTCTGGGTATGAGCAGTTCTTC. Its translation is CASSQALAGSGYEQFF.

This clonotype was observed at least ten times. The V call is TRBV6-6, the J call TRBJ2-5; D is perhaps TRBD2 (6 bases). Germline V CDR1 and CDR2: MNHNY, SVGAGI (reference sequence). The length of the CDR3 is 16 residues. Trimming took off 2 bases at V and 0 bases at J, with 13 bases between the two ends. The CDR3 nucleotides read TGTGCCAGCAGTTACAGGAGAGGAGGGTACCAAGAGACCCAGTACTTC. Its protein is CASSYRRGGYQETQYF.

The sample holds one count of this clonotype. The gene calls are TRBV5-4 and TRBJ2-1; 11 bases are a match to TRBD2. Germline trimming cut 4 bases from V and 4 bases from J; bases unmatched to any gene: 4. The CDR3 has 15 residues. Looked up from germline, CDR1 is SGHNT and CDR2 is YYREEE (reference sequence). CDR3 sequence: CASSTVAGGYNEQFF. The CDR3 DNA follows: TGTGCCAGCAGCACGGTAGCGGGAGGGTACAATGAGCAGTTCTTC.

This clonotype was counted at least ten times. The gene calls are TRBV4-1 and TRBJ1-1; 8 bases are shared with TRBD1. With 0 bases clipped from V and 3 bases from J, the junction kept 3 bases outside the gene matches. Germline lookup yields CDR1 MGHRA and CDR2 YSYEKL. The CDR3 extends over 15 amino acids. CDR3 residues: CASSQDRGLDTEAFF. CDR3 in DNA: TGCGCCAGCAGCCAAGACAGGGGGCTCGACACTGAAGCTTTCTTT.

Notes on this clonotype: A much larger clone sits a single nucleotide away, making a read error possible. The V and J genes are TRBV7-8 and TRBJ1-4; D call uncertain. Germline CDR1 and CDR2: SGHVS and FQNEAQ. The V end was cut by 5 bases, the J end by 4 bases, with 11 bases between. This CDR3 contains 14 residues. This CDR3 is CASSTRPGNEKLFF. Here the CDR3 DNA reads TGTGCCAGCAGCACCAGGCCGGGTAATGAAAAACTGTTTTTT.

V usage is TRBV7-8 and J usage is TRBJ2-1, with a possible D match to TRBD2 (6 bases). Trimming took off 2 bases at V and 1 base at J, with 18 bases between the two ends. The CDR3 length is 18 residues. Germline lookup yields CDR1 SGHVS and CDR2 FQNEAQ. CDR3 sequence reads: CASSLRAQIGSSYNEQFF. The CDR3 DNA is TGTGCCAGCAGCTTAAGGGCCCAGATCGGGAGTTCCTACAATGAGCAGTTCTTC.

CDR3: CASGSGGGGYTF. The CDR3 DNA reads TGTGCCAGCGGATCAGGGGGCGGGGGCTACACCTTC. The rearrangement links TRBV27 to TRBJ1-2; 8 bases are a match to TRBD1. The germline V gene encodes CDR1 MNHEY and CDR2 SMNVEV (reference sequence). J lost 8 bases, V lost 8 bases, and 7 bases had no gene match. The CDR3 is made up of 12 amino acids.

This clonotype was found many times. This rearrangement joins TRBV10-3 to TRBJ2-7; 7 nucleotides align to TRBD2. Germline values: CDR1 ENHRY, CDR2 SYGVKD. This CDR3 region has 14 residues. V lost 3 bases and J lost 4; bases outside the gene matches: 6. In DNA, the CDR3 is TGTGCCATCAGTGACTCCGGACTAGGATACGAGCAGTACTTC. It translates to CAISDSGLGYEQYF.

This clonotype was counted many times. The J gene is TRBJ1-5, the V gene TRBV11-2, with no clear D. Between the trimmed V and J ends, which lost 2 bases and 5 bases, there was a span of 7 bases. Germline values: CDR1 SGHAT, CDR2 FQNNGV. The CDR3 loop spans 13 amino acids. CDR3 in amino acids: CASSLSTDQPQHF. Here the CDR3 DNA reads TGTGCCAGCAGCTTAAGTACCGATCAGCCCCAGCATTTT.

V and J are TRBV3-1 and TRBJ2-3, with 9 bases that match TRBD2. CDR1 is LGHDT, CDR2 YNNKEL, per germline (reference sequence). The trim removed 4 bases at V and 5 bases at J, leaving 10 bases unmatched. The CDR3 length is 16 residues. The CDR3 protein is CASSPAFAGGRDTQYF. CDR3 nucleotides: TGTGCCAGCAGCCCGGCGTTTGCGGGAGGGAGAGATACGCAGTATTTT.

This clonotype was recorded at least ten times. The V call is TRBV2, the J call TRBJ2-5, with TRBD2 identical over 10 bases. Germline lookup yields CDR1 SNHLY and CDR2 FYNNEI. CDR3 length: 16 amino acids. J was trimmed by 4 bases and V by 5 bases; bases with no gene match: 10. CDR3 sequence reads: CASSRGLAASGETQYF. The CDR3 DNA sequence: TGTGCCAGCAGTAGAGGACTAGCGGCAAGCGGAGAGACCCAGTACTTC.

This clonotype was observed a few times. The V and J genes are TRBV6-5 and TRBJ1-2, with TRBD1 matching 7 bases. Per germline, CDR1 MNHEY and CDR2 SVGAGI. The CDR3 is 16 residues long. J was trimmed by 4 bases and V by 3 bases; bases with no gene match: 11. This CDR3 reads CASSYSIPGQFYGYTF. The CDR3 DNA follows: TGTGCCAGCAGTTATTCGATACCGGGACAGTTCTATGGCTACACCTTC.

This clonotype was counted ten times or more. The chain combines TRBV7-9 with TRBJ1-1, with D uncertain. Germline V gene sequence: CDR1 SEHNR, CDR2 FQNEAQ (reference sequence). The CDR3 has 13 residues. Trimming took off 1 base at V and 7 bases at J, with 10 bases between the two ends. CDR3 in DNA: TGTGCCAGCAGCTTAGAGGGCGGTTTTGAAGCTTTCTTT. This sequence encodes CASSLEGGFEAFF.

As regards this clonotype: A much larger clone differs from this one at a single base, so this may be a read error. The chain employs TRBV11-2 and TRBJ1-1; 8 bases are shared with TRBD1. Trimming cost V 5 bases and J 6 bases; bases outside gene matches: 5. In germline, CDR1 is SGHAT, CDR2 FQNNGV. The CDR3 runs 13 residues. CDR3 amino acids: CASSNAGGPEAFF. The CDR3 bases are TGTGCCAGCAGCAACGCAGGGGGCCCTGAAGCTTTCTTT.

This clonotype was seen many times. The J gene is TRBJ1-5, the V gene TRBV20-1; D is uncertain. The germline V gene encodes CDR1 DFQATT and CDR2 SNEGSKA (reference sequence). The CDR3 is 13 residues long. V shed 5 bases and J shed 10 bases, with 18 bases lying between them. CDR3 nucleotide sequence: TGCAGTGCTCGGAGTGAGGGAATTGGCCCCCAGCATTTT. This sequence encodes CSARSEGIGPQHF.

This clonotype appeared many times. The chain has TRBV24-1 and TRBJ2-3; D unresolved. This CDR3 contains 15 residues. Germline CDR1 reads KGHDR; CDR2 reads SFDVKD. The ends were cut back, 4 bases at V and 4 bases at J, with 14 bases in the middle. The CDR3 nucleotides are TGTGCCACCAGTGACCCCATTGATCTGCCAGATACGCAGTATTTT. It codes for CATSDPIDLPDTQYF.

This clonotype was detected many times. The chain is built from TRBV19 and TRBJ2-3; D unresolved. Per germline, CDR1 LNHDA and CDR2 SQIVND (reference sequence). This CDR3 spans 14 amino acids. With 5 bases removed from V and 2 bases from J, the gap between germline ends came to 11 bases. The CDR3 loop reads CASSPALATDTQYF. The CDR3 coding sequence is TGTGCCAGTAGTCCCGCATTGGCCACAGATACGCAGTATTTT.

The rearrangement joins TRBV30 to TRBJ2-7; the D gene is possibly TRBD2 (5 bases). Germline V gives CDR1 GTSNPN, CDR2 SVGIG (reference sequence). With 2 bases removed from V and 6 bases from J, the gap between germline ends came to 23 bases. CDR3 size: 16 residues. This chain's CDR3 is CAWSSALLRGMGEQYF. The CDR3 DNA sequence: TGTGCCTGGAGTTCGGCACTCCTACGGGGTATGGGCGAGCAGTACTTC.

In its sample, this clonotype was seen many times. The chain has TRBV27 and TRBJ2-2; tentative D call: TRBD2 (6 bases). CDR1 is MNHEY, CDR2 SMNVEV, per germline (reference sequence). The CDR3 length is 15 residues. Trimming removed 8 bases from V and 6 bases from J, with 19 bases in between. The DNA of the CDR3 is TGTGCCAGCCGGAGGCAGGGAGGACCGGCCGGGGAGCTGTTTTTT. This gives the protein CASRRQGGPAGELFF.